A selection of T cell receptor beta chains follows, all from one sample in a study of type 1 regulatory T cells. From the reads, TCRdb called clonotypes with MiXCR, one entry per CDR3 protein. The top ten clones hold 6% to 9% of a sample with about 74,000 distinct CDR3 sequences, 50% to 70% of them seen once. Their antigens are not known. Sequencing was done on a sample of cultured T cells, either the whole culture or a sorted T cell fraction (not recorded which). These receptor sequences come from a human donor in good health. Each CDR3 is given with its conserved first and last residue. D genes are given only for firm matches. Only some rows state a clone size, as once, few, many or a class for expanded clones.

d_gene	abundance	v_gene	j_gene	CDR3nt	CDR3aa
NA	NA	TRBV7-3	TRBJ2-5	TGTGCCAGCAGCCCTTTGGGGGGCAACGAAGAGACCCAGTACTTC	CASSPLGGNEETQYF
NA	NA	TRBV20-1	TRBJ2-5	TGCAGTGCGCGGAAGATTGAAACCCAGTACTTC	CSARKIETQYF
TRBD2	few	TRBV4-1	TRBJ2-1	TGCGCCAGCAGCCAAGCGGAGCGGGACTCCTACAATGAGCAGTTCTTC	CASSQAERDSYNEQFF
NA	few	TRBV5-1	TRBJ2-5	TGCGCCAGCAGCTTGGCCCAAGGTTCGGCGGAGACCCAGTACTTC	CASSLAQGSAETQYF
NA	few	TRBV5-1	TRBJ2-5	TGCGCCAGCAGCTTGGAGGGGCGAGAGACCCAGTACTTC	CASSLEGRETQYF
NA	few	TRBV5-1	TRBJ2-7	TGCGCCAGCAGCTTGGGTAGACTACAAGGCCTCTACGAGCAGTACTTC	CASSLGRLQGLYEQYF
TRBD2	NA	TRBV11-2	TRBJ2-4	TGTGCCAGCAGCTACTCTAGCGGGATAAACATTCAGTACTTC	CASSYSSGINIQYF
NA	NA	TRBV2	TRBJ2-5	TGTGCCAGCAGTGTGGGGGGAGAGACCCAGTACTTC	CASSVGGETQYF
NA	NA	TRBV6-5	TRBJ2-2	TGTGCCAGCAGCTTACTACACGAGGAGCTGTTTTTT	CASSLLHEELFF
NA	NA	TRBV2	TRBJ2-7	TGTGCCAGTTTGGTAGCGTCCTCCTACGAGCAGTACTTC	CASLVASSYEQYF
TRBD1	once	TRBV12-3/TRBV12-4	TRBJ1-1	TGTGCCACGTTCGGGCAGGGGGCTATTAGTGAAGCTTTCTTT	CATFGQGAISEAFF
TRBD2	many	TRBV7-7	TRBJ2-3	TGTGCCAGCAGCAAAGGACTAGCGGGCACAGATACGCAGTATTTT	CASSKGLAGTDTQYF
NA	once	TRBV24-1	TRBJ2-1	TGTGCCACCAGTGGGGGAGCAAGCCCTCCCGGGGCCTACAATGAGCAGTTCTTC	CATSGGASPPGAYNEQFF
TRBD2	NA	TRBV12-3/TRBV12-4	TRBJ2-1	TGTGCCAGCAGCCCTTCCTTTTGGCGGGAGGCTGAGCAGTTCTTC	CASSPSFWREAEQFF
TRBD1	few	TRBV9	TRBJ2-5	TGTGCCAGCAGCCAACGGACAGGAGGAGAGACCCAGTACTTC	CASSQRTGGETQYF
TRBD1	NA	TRBV28	TRBJ1-6	TGTGCCAGCAGTTTACTCCGGACAGGGCTTAATTCACCCCTCCACTTT	CASSLLRTGLNSPLHF
NA	NA	TRBV29-1	TRBJ2-5	TGCAGCGTTGGGGCGAGGACCCCACAAGAGACCCAGTACTTC	CSVGARTPQETQYF
TRBD1	few	TRBV12-3/TRBV12-4	TRBJ2-2	TGTGCCAGCACCGTCCCCGGGACAGGGTATAGTAGCACCGGGGAGCTGTTTTTT	CASTVPGTGYSSTGELFF
TRBD1	NA	TRBV28	TRBJ1-5	TGTGCCAGCAGTTTACGGACAGGGGGTCTACAGCCCCAGCATTTT	CASSLRTGGLQPQHF
TRBD2	NA	TRBV20-1	TRBJ2-3	TGCAGTGCTAGCCACTCTGGGCAGGGGGATACTAGCGGGAGTTGGGCAGATACGCAGTATTTT	CSASHSGQGDTSGSWADTQYF
NA	few	TRBV2	TRBJ1-1	TGTGCCAGCACTCTTAGGGATCGGTTCATGAACACTGAAGCTTTCTTT	CASTLRDRFMNTEAFF
NA	NA	TRBV20-1	TRBJ2-1	TGCAGTGCGCTAGACAGCGGGTACAATGAGCAGTTCTTC	CSALDSGYNEQFF
NA	NA	TRBV20-1	TRBJ2-7	TGCAGTGCTAGAGATAGGCGGGTGATCTTGGGCGAGCAGTACTTC	CSARDRRVILGEQYF
NA	NA	TRBV12-3/TRBV12-4	TRBJ2-3	TGTGCCAGCAGTTTCACGGACTCAGATACGCAGTATTTT	CASSFTDSDTQYF
TRBD2	NA	TRBV6-5	TRBJ2-7	TGTGCCAGCAGTTCCGCCGGGAGGGCAGGCTACGAGCAGTACTTC	CASSSAGRAGYEQYF
NA	few	TRBV11-1	TRBJ2-7	TGTGCCAGCAGCTTACGTCGGGATGCCTACGAGCAGTACTTC	CASSLRRDAYEQYF
NA	NA	TRBV27	TRBJ1-5	TGTGCCAGCAGTTTAGTGTTTGGGGTGCCGAATCAGCCCCAGCATTTT	CASSLVFGVPNQPQHF
NA	NA	TRBV3-1	TRBJ1-5	TGTGCCAGCAGCCAAGATTCGAGGGTAGGGAATCAGCCCCAGCATTTT	CASSQDSRVGNQPQHF
TRBD2	NA	TRBV20-1	TRBJ2-1	TGCAGTGCTAGTAGCGGGACCAGTCTCGATGAGCAATTCTTC	CSASSGTSLDEQFF
NA	NA	TRBV7-8	TRBJ2-3	TGTGCCAGCAGCTTAGCGGGGTCAGATACGCAGTATTTT	CASSLAGSDTQYF
NA	NA	TRBV10-1	TRBJ2-2	TGCGCCAGCAGTGAGAACACCGGGGAGCCGTTTTTT	CASSENTGEPFF
NA	NA	TRBV7-2	TRBJ2-3	TGTGCCAGCAGCTTATTAGGTTTAGATACGCAGTATTTT	CASSLLGLDTQYF
NA	NA	TRBV24-1	TRBJ1-1	TGTGCCACCAGCCGGGGATTTGAAGCTTTCTTT	CATSRGFEAFF
NA	NA	TRBV7-3	TRBJ1-5	TGTGCCAGCAGTCAATTTATCGGGGAGCCCCAGCATTTT	CASSQFIGEPQHF
NA	few	TRBV10-3	TRBJ1-5	TGTGCCATCAGCCCAATCACGGGTCAGCCCCAGCATTTT	CAISPITGQPQHF
TRBD1	NA	TRBV20-1	TRBJ1-1	TGCAGTGCTCCAACTCTTACAGGGGGAGGGGCTGAAGCTTTCTTT	CSAPTLTGGGAEAFF
NA	NA	TRBV27	TRBJ2-1	TGTGCCAGTAGTTTATCCGCTAGCTACAATGAGCAGTTCTTC	CASSLSASYNEQFF
NA	NA	TRBV29-1	TRBJ2-3	TGCAGCGTGGAGGGGGTCACAGATACGCAGTATTTT	CSVEGVTDTQYF
NA	NA	TRBV3-1	TRBJ2-2	TGTGCCAGCAGCCAAAGGAGTGACACCGGGGAGCTGTTTTTT	CASSQRSDTGELFF